The 25 T cell receptor beta chains below were found in one sample sequenced in a study of blood T cell repertoires in COVID-19. Repertoires were generated with immunoSEQ multiplex PCR, while TCRdb's copy carries only in-frame clones and drops some. The table lists some 100,000 clones, roughly 92% of them singletons. The sample taken for sequencing was peripheral blood. These receptors came from a man aged 65 to 85 with acute or convalescent COVID-19.

This chain uses TRBV13 with TRBJ1-1; D gene unclear. V was trimmed by 5 bases and J by 4 bases, leaving 20 bases between them. Germline V gene data show CDR1 as PRHDT and CDR2 as FYEKMQ (reference sequence). The CDR3 is made up of 16 amino acids. CDR3 amino acids: CASSIQEGGRGTEAFF. The CDR3 region has the DNA TGTGCCAGCAGCATCCAGGAGGGAGGTCGGGGCACTGAAGCTTTCTTT.

V gene TRBV27 combines with J gene TRBJ1-5, with no clear D. V was shortened by 4 bases and J by 0 bases, with 4 bases between the two germline ends. Per germline, CDR1 MNHEY and CDR2 SMNVEV (reference sequence). This CDR3 comprises 13 residues. The DNA for the CDR3 is TGTGCCAGCAGTTATTATAGCAATCAGCCCCAGCATTTT. Translated, it gives CASSYYSNQPQHF.

The chain is built from TRBV28 and TRBJ2-3, with 9 bases lining up with TRBD2. Germline loops: CDR1 MDHEN, CDR2 SYDVKM. CDR3 length: 20 amino acids. V lost 1 base, J lost 1 base, and 15 bases stayed unmatched. The CDR3 spells CASSLSFWAGGPLGTDTQYF. CDR3 DNA: TGTGCCAGCAGTTTATCTTTTTGGGCGGGAGGGCCACTCGGCACAGATACGCAGTATTTT.

This chain connects TRBV4-3 to TRBJ1-2, with 10 nucleotides matching TRBD1. Germline loops: CDR1 LGHNA, CDR2 YSLEER. V was clipped by 4 bases and J by 5 bases; unmatched bases: 10. This CDR3 is built from 16 residues. DNA for the CDR3: TGCGCCAGCAGCCGACTTACCGGGACAGGGGCTTATGGCTACACCTTC. Its protein is CASSRLTGTGAYGYTF.

CDR3 sequence reads: CASSPVAGLKTQYF. CDR3 sequence (DNA): TGTGCCAGCTCACCAGTCGCGGGTCTGAAGACCCAGTACTTC. The chain couples TRBV18 to TRBJ2-5; D perhaps matches TRBD2 (5 bases). CDR1 is KGHSH and CDR2 is LQKENI in the germline V gene. The length of the CDR3 is 14 residues. The V gene lost 2 bases and the J gene lost 6 bases, with 13 bases spanning the gap.

This chain joins TRBV11-3 and TRBJ1-1; D unclear. Trimming shortened V by 2 bases and J by 0 bases, and 7 bases separated the two germline ends. The CDR3 loop spans 14 amino acids. The germline gives CDR1 SGHNT, CDR2 YENEEA. CDR3: CASSLRGLNTEAFF. CDR3 sequence (DNA): TGTGCCAGCAGCTTACGGGGTTTGAACACTGAAGCTTTCTTT.

The chain recombines TRBV6-5 with TRBJ2-7, with 12 bases that match TRBD2. Germline V gene data show CDR1 as MNHEY and CDR2 as SVGAGI. Trimming took 7 bases from V and 1 from J; bases not matched to a gene: 5. CDR3 length: 15 amino acids. The CDR3 DNA reads TGTGCCAGCACTCAGACTAGCGGGAGTTCCTACGAGCAGTACTTC. It yields the protein CASTQTSGSSYEQYF.

This clone came up once. This rearrangement joins TRBV4-3 to TRBJ2-3; D unclear. The germline V and J ends were trimmed by 4 bases and 1 base, with 9 bases remaining between them. Germline V CDR1 and CDR2: LGHNA, YSLEER. The CDR3 totals 14 residues. CDR3 sequence (DNA): TGCGCCAGCAGCCGTATCGCAGGCACAGATACGCAGTATTTT. This translates into CASSRIAGTDTQYF.

The chain has TRBV7-3 and TRBJ2-1, with 8 bases matching TRBD2. The germline gives CDR1 SGHTA, CDR2 FQGTGA. J was trimmed by 3 bases and V by 5 bases; bases with no gene match: 6. The CDR3 contains 15 residues. CDR3 DNA sequence: TGTGCCAGCAGCGTAGCGGGGCCGGGCTACAATGAGCAGTTCTTC. It yields the protein CASSVAGPGYNEQFF.

V and J are TRBV5-6 and TRBJ1-2, with a weak D call TRBD1 (6 bases). V dropped 4 bases and J dropped 0 bases, with 19 bases sitting between them. Germline assignment: CDR1 SGHDT and CDR2 YYEEEE. The CDR3 has 17 amino acids. Here the CDR3 reads CASSMHRAWGTNYGYTF. The CDR3 DNA is TGTGCCAGCAGCATGCACAGGGCGTGGGGTACTAACTATGGCTACACCTTC.

The chain employs TRBV5-1 and TRBJ2-5, with D unresolved. Germline CDR1 and CDR2: SGHRS and YFSETQ. The CDR3 sequence is 11 residues long. The V and J ends lost 4 bases and 2 bases respectively, with 3 bases between them. CDR3 sequence reads: CASSLQETQYF. The CDR3 bases are TGCGCCAGCAGCCTACAAGAGACCCAGTACTTC.

The chain is built from TRBV12-5 and TRBJ2-2, with D possibly TRBD2 on 6 matching bases. V lost 0 bases and J lost 0, with 20 bases in between. This CDR3 contains 20 residues. Germline CDR1 LGHNT, CDR2 FRNRAP. The CDR3 nucleotides are TGTGCTAGTGGTTTGGTACTCTTTCTAGCGCGGAACGCGAACACCGGGGAGCTGTTTTTT. This codes for CASGLVLFLARNANTGELFF.

CDR3 sequence reads: CATNRVRQPQHF. Here the CDR3 DNA reads TGTGCCACCAACAGGGTACGGCAGCCCCAGCATTTT. V and J are TRBV28 and TRBJ1-5, with D possibly TRBD1 on 6 matching bases. Trimming removed 10 bases from V and 7 bases from J, with 14 bases in between. CDR1 and CDR2 from the germline V gene are MDHEN and SYDVKM. The length of the CDR3 is 12 residues.

For the CDR3, the DNA is TGCGCCAGCAGCCAAGGGGACAGCTGGGGAAACACCATATATTTT. Translated: CASSQGDSWGNTIYF. The chain recombines TRBV4-1 with TRBJ1-3; 7 bases agree with TRBD1. V lost 1 base to trimming and J lost 4 bases; unmatched junction nucleotides: 4. Germline V gene sequence: CDR1 MGHRA, CDR2 YSYEKL. The CDR3 covers 15 residues.

The V gene is TRBV19, the J gene TRBJ2-5; 9 positions agree with TRBD1. V lost 4 bases to trimming and J lost 2 bases; unmatched junction nucleotides: 2. Germline CDR1 LNHDA, CDR2 SQIVND (reference sequence). This CDR3 comprises 14 residues. CDR3 bases: TGTGCCAGTAGTAACGACAGGGGGCAAGAGACCCAGTACTTC. It specifies CASSNDRGQETQYF.

The CDR3 reads CASSSGLAADTQYF. Here the CDR3 DNA reads TGTGCCAGCAGCTCCGGACTAGCGGCAGATACGCAGTATTTT. The V and J genes are TRBV5-4 and TRBJ2-3, with 10 bases matching TRBD2. Trimming took 3 bases from V and 4 from J; bases not matched to a gene: 2. CDR3 length: 14 residues. CDR1 SGHNT and CDR2 YYREEE come from the germline V gene (reference sequence). The full variable domain, in which reference TRBV5-4 and TRBJ2-3 provide the parts outside the CDR3, is ETGVTQSPTHLIKTRGQQVTLRCSSQSGHNTVSWYQQALGQGPQFIFQYYREEENGRGNFPPRFSGLQFPNYSSELNVNALELDDSALYLCASSSGLAADTQYFGPGTRLTVL.

The rearrangement uses TRBV7-2 and TRBJ2-7, with D maybe TRBD2 (6 bases). The germline V and J ends were trimmed by 5 bases and 6 bases, with 20 bases remaining between them. Germline V CDR1 and CDR2: SGHTA, FQGNSA. The CDR3 has 15 amino acids. The CDR3 here is CASSPTLTSRSEQYF. The CDR3 DNA is TGTGCCAGCAGCCCCACTTTGACTAGTCGTTCCGAGCAGTACTTC.

This clone was seen a handful of times. The chain has TRBV12-3 or TRBV12-4 and TRBJ1-5, with D hard to call. Trimming took off 2 bases at V and 7 bases at J, with 9 bases between the two ends. The CDR3 is 13 amino acids. The CDR3 protein is CASSLRGHQPQHF. In nucleotides, the CDR3 is TGTGCCAGCAGTTTACGGGGTCACCAGCCCCAGCATTTT.

J is TRBJ1-1 and V is TRBV19, with D uncertain. The CDR3 covers 12 residues. Germline lookup yields CDR1 LNHDA and CDR2 SQIVND (reference sequence). Trimming stripped 3 bases from V and 7 bases from J, with 9 bases between. This CDR3 reads CASSIGRNEAFF. In DNA form, the CDR3 reads TGTGCCAGTAGTATCGGGAGGAATGAAGCTTTCTTT.

The rearrangement uses TRBV5-5 and TRBJ2-1; 9 bases map to TRBD1. Germline CDR1 is SGHKS and CDR2 is YYEKEE (reference sequence). The CDR3 covers 17 residues. V lost 4 bases and J lost 7; bases outside the gene matches: 15. This chain's CDR3 is CASSSYRGQLVRNEQFF. CDR3 sequence (DNA): TGTGCCAGCAGCAGCTACAGGGGGCAACTAGTAAGAAATGAGCAGTTCTTC.

This chain links TRBV4-3 with TRBJ1-3; 7 nucleotides align to TRBD1. J gave up 0 bases and V 3 bases, and 5 bases lay outside the gene matches. The CDR3 totals 16 residues. Germline V gene lookup returns CDR1 LGHNA and CDR2 YSLEER. The DNA of the CDR3 is TGCGCCAGCAGCCAGGGACAGTTAAGCTCTGGAAACACCATATATTTT. Protein: CASSQGQLSSGNTIYF.

This clone was picked up one time. The rearrangement uses TRBV10-3 and TRBJ1-1; no firm D call. The V and J ends lost 3 bases and 7 bases respectively, with 21 bases between them. The CDR3 has 16 amino acids. Germline V gene lookup returns CDR1 ENHRY and CDR2 SYGVKD. The chain's CDR3 is CAISEKLQAALSEAFF. CDR3 DNA sequence: TGTGCCATCAGTGAAAAGCTCCAGGCCGCTCTAAGTGAAGCTTTCTTT.

This rearrangement joins TRBV7-9 to TRBJ1-4; 10 bases are shared with TRBD1. The CDR3 has 16 amino acids. V was pared by 5 bases and J by 0 bases, with 3 bases of the junction left unmatched. CDR1 SEHNR and CDR2 FQNEAQ come from the germline V gene (reference sequence). Here the CDR3 DNA reads TGTGCCAGCAGCACTGGACAGGGGGCAACTAATGAAAAACTGTTTTTT. Translating it yields CASSTGQGATNEKLFF.

This chain links TRBV2 with TRBJ2-4; D is possibly TRBD2 (6 bases). Trimming removed 6 bases at V and 0 bases at J, with 12 bases between. This CDR3 spans 15 amino acids. CDR1 is SNHLY and CDR2 is FYNNEI in the germline V gene. CDR3 nucleotide sequence: TGTGCCAGCAGAGATCGCGGGGTAGCCAAAAACATTCAGTACTTC. It specifies CASRDRGVAKNIQYF.

J is TRBJ1-1 and V is TRBV15; the D is unclear. In germline, CDR1 is LNHNV, CDR2 YYDKDF (reference sequence). The CDR3 is made up of 13 amino acids. Trimming pared 0 bases from V and 9 bases from J, leaving 11 bases between. The CDR3: CATSRDQVGQAFF. CDR3 DNA sequence: TGTGCCACCAGCAGAGATCAAGTGGGCCAAGCTTTCTTT.